A single sample is the source of the 29 T cell receptor beta chains below, sequenced in a study of pediatric ulcerative colitis. Clones were sequenced by immunoSEQ multiplex PCR, and TCRdb holds only the in-frame ones, with some missing. The sample includes 55,000 to 75,000 clones, 70% to 90% of them seen just once. Sequencing was carried out using blood. The receptors were gathered from a boy aged 10-17 years with severe ulcerative colitis.

The V gene is TRBV12-5, the J gene TRBJ1-2; the match to TRBD1 covers 7 bases. Germline V lookup: CDR1 LGHNT, CDR2 FRNRAP. This CDR3 spans 15 amino acids. J lost 2 bases, V lost 1 base, and 4 bases had no gene match. CDR3 protein: CASGLGQGVNYGYTF. The DNA of the CDR3 is TGTGCTAGTGGTTTGGGACAGGGAGTGAACTATGGCTACACCTTC.

The genes are TRBV19 and TRBJ2-5; 8 bases agree with TRBD2. The V and J ends lost 5 bases and 5 bases, in that order; junction bases with no gene match: 10. CDR3 length: 15 residues. Germline assignment: CDR1 LNHDA and CDR2 SQIVND (reference sequence). CDR3 sequence reads: CASSAPGTRGETQYF. The CDR3 nucleotides read TGTGCCAGTAGTGCCCCGGGGACTAGGGGGGAGACCCAGTACTTC.

The rearrangement uses TRBV4-2 and TRBJ2-5; D perhaps matches TRBD2 (5 bases). From germline, CDR1 is LGHNA and CDR2 YNFKEQ. V was clipped by 1 base and J by 4 bases, with 10 bases between them. This CDR3 is built from 14 residues. In nucleotides, the CDR3 is TGTGCCAGCAGCCAAGTCGAGAGCGGAGAGACCCAGTACTTC. This translates into CASSQVESGETQYF.

This clone was recorded a few times. The chain is built from TRBV27 and TRBJ1-2; D call uncertain. Germline V gene data show CDR1 as MNHEY and CDR2 as SMNVEV (reference sequence). There are 17 residues in the CDR3. V was trimmed by 2 bases and J by 4 bases, leaving 20 bases between them. The CDR3 DNA is TGTGCCAGCAGTTTAGAACGCGGCGGCATTACTTCCTATGGCTACACCTTC. Its translation: CASSLERGGITSYGYTF.

The chain employs TRBV27 and TRBJ2-2; 10 bases align to TRBD2. CDR1 is MNHEY and CDR2 is SMNVEV in the germline V gene (reference sequence). This CDR3 region has 16 residues. J was trimmed by 2 bases and V by 6 bases; bases with no gene match: 6. DNA for the CDR3: TGTGCCAGCAGAAAAGCGGGAGGGGTAAACACCGGGGAGCTGTTTTTT. It translates to CASRKAGGVNTGELFF.

The V gene is TRBV10-3, the J gene TRBJ1-2; 8 bases fit TRBD1. The CDR3 has 14 amino acids. Trimming cost V 6 bases and J 7 bases; bases outside gene matches: 10. Per the germline V gene, CDR1 is ENHRY and CDR2 is SYGVKD. The CDR3, as DNA: TGTGCCATCAGCCAAAGCGACAGGGGATTTGGCTACACCTTC. Translated, it gives CAISQSDRGFGYTF.

V is TRBV18 and J is TRBJ2-5; TRBD1 matches 7 bases. The J segment lost 5 bases and the V segment lost 2 bases, leaving 5 bases of the junction unmatched. CDR1 and CDR2 from the germline V gene are KGHSH and LQKENI. The CDR3 extends over 14 amino acids. The CDR3 DNA is TGTGCCAGCTCACCAGTACAGGGGCAGGAGACCCAGTACTTC. This codes for CASSPVQGQETQYF.

The table lists this clone with a few counts. This chain uses TRBV5-1 with TRBJ2-1; the D gene is possibly TRBD1 (6 bases). Germline V gene lookup returns CDR1 SGHRS and CDR2 YFSETQ. The CDR3 consists of 15 residues. Trimming removed 4 bases from V and 2 bases from J, with 13 bases in between. The CDR3 DNA sequence: TGCGCCAGCAGCCTAGAAGGGGGAACCTACAATGAGCAGTTCTTC. Residues: CASSLEGGTYNEQFF. Full variable domain (remainder filled in from reference TRBV5-1 and TRBJ2-1): KAGVTQTPRYLIKTRGQQVTLSCSPISGHRSVSWYQQTPGQGLQFLFEYFSETQRNKGNFPGRFSGRQFSNSRSEMNVSTLELGDSALYLCASSLEGGTYNEQFFGPGTRLTVL.

As DNA, the CDR3 is TGTGCCAGCAGGGACGGGGGCAATCAGCCCCAGCATTTT. Translation gives CASRDGGNQPQHF. The J gene is TRBJ1-5, the V gene TRBV2; D gene uncertain. Germline-derived CDR1 and CDR2 are SNHLY and FYNNEI. This CDR3 comprises 13 residues. V was trimmed by 6 bases and J by 2 bases, leaving 8 bases between them.

The chain links TRBV7-9 to TRBJ1-1; D is uncertain. Per the germline V gene, CDR1 is SEHNR and CDR2 is FQNEAQ (reference sequence). Trimming left V 5 bases short and J 3 bases short, with 10 bases between. The CDR3 extends over 13 amino acids. CDR3 sequence reads: CASSQVLDTEAFF. The CDR3 DNA is TGTGCCAGCAGCCAGGTCCTAGACACTGAAGCTTTCTTT.

The rearrangement joins TRBV6-1 to TRBJ2-3, with D possibly TRBD1 on 6 matching bases. The V and J ends lost 7 bases and 5 bases respectively, with 19 bases between them. Germline V gives CDR1 MNHNS, CDR2 SASEGT. CDR3 size: 15 residues. The DNA for the CDR3 is TGTGCCAGCACACGCGTACAGGGTTTGGTAGATACGCAGTATTTT. Protein product: CASTRVQGLVDTQYF.

This chain joins TRBV19 and TRBJ1-2, with D possibly matching TRBD1 (6 bases). V was trimmed by 5 bases and J by 0 bases, leaving 13 bases between them. The germline V gene encodes CDR1 LNHDA and CDR2 SQIVND (reference sequence). CDR3 size: 15 residues. The CDR3 protein is CASSPATGPNYGYTF. CDR3 bases: TGTGCCAGTAGTCCCGCTACAGGGCCTAACTATGGCTACACCTTC.

The rearrangement uses TRBV29-1 and TRBJ1-2; 7 bases are shared with TRBD1. The CDR3 sequence is 15 residues long. V lost 0 bases to trimming and J lost 5 bases; unmatched junction nucleotides: 9. The germline CDR1 and CDR2 sequences are SQVTM and ANQGSEA. Written as DNA, the CDR3 is TGCAGCGTTGAAGATACCAGGGGGGCTTGGTATGGCTACACCTTC. Translation: CSVEDTRGAWYGYTF.

This clone was counted a few times. The chain uses TRBV30 and TRBJ2-3, with TRBD1 matching 8 bases. V shed 1 base, J shed 2 bases, and the junction held 5 bases outside the gene matches. Germline CDR1 GTSNPN, CDR2 SVGIG (reference sequence). The CDR3 runs to 15 residues. CDR3 DNA sequence: TGTGCCTGGAGTGGACAGGGGCCCTTCACAGATACGCAGTATTTT. It translates to CAWSGQGPFTDTQYF.

The V call is TRBV7-9, the J call TRBJ2-1, with 7 positions matching TRBD1. The CDR3 is made up of 13 amino acids. The V and J ends lost 1 base and 9 bases, in that order; junction bases with no gene match: 3. Germline V CDR1 and CDR2: SEHNR, FQNEAQ (reference sequence). DNA of the CDR3: TGTGCCAGCAGCTTAGAGGGGGCTGCTGAGCAGTTCTTC. Encoded protein: CASSLEGAAEQFF.

This clone appeared a few times. V gene TRBV5-1 combines with J gene TRBJ1-1, with TRBD1 matching over 10 bases. V was clipped by 4 bases and J by 4 bases; unmatched bases: 7. The CDR3 is 15 residues long. The V gene's germline CDR1 is SGHRS and CDR2 YFSETQ. This CDR3 is CASSPGTGDGTEAFF. The CDR3, as DNA: TGCGCCAGCAGCCCCGGGACAGGGGACGGCACTGAAGCTTTCTTT.

The CDR3 is CASREPNTGELFF. CDR3 nucleotide sequence: TGTGCCAGTAGGGAACCGAACACCGGGGAGCTGTTTTTT. V and J are TRBV19 and TRBJ2-2; D gene uncertain. V lost 6 bases and J 0 bases, leaving 5 bases between the germline ends. The germline gives CDR1 LNHDA, CDR2 SQIVND (reference sequence). This CDR3 has 13 amino acids.

This rearrangement joins TRBV6-4 to TRBJ2-1; 8 bases agree with TRBD2. CDR1 and CDR2 (germline): MRHNA, SNTAGT. The length of the CDR3 is 13 residues. The trim removed 0 bases at V and 9 bases at J, leaving 1 base unmatched. The DNA for the CDR3 is TGTGCCAGCAGTGACTCCGGGACTAGTGAGCAGTTCTTC. Amino acids: CASSDSGTSEQFF.

The CDR3 loop is CASSPEREGSTDTQYF. The CDR3 bases are TGTGCCAGCTCACCGGAGCGGGAGGGAAGCACAGATACGCAGTATTTT. This chain uses TRBV18 with TRBJ2-3, with 10 positions matching TRBD2. This CDR3 is 16 amino acids long. J lost 0 bases, V lost 3 bases, and 3 bases had no gene match. The V gene's germline CDR1 is KGHSH and CDR2 LQKENI.

This clone was observed a few times. The chain has TRBV7-9 and TRBJ1-1; D is ambiguous. The ends were cut back, 6 bases at V and 3 bases at J, with 5 bases in the middle. This CDR3 spans 11 amino acids. Looked up from germline, CDR1 is SEHNR and CDR2 is FQNEAQ (reference sequence). The CDR3 reads CASSLDTEAFF. The CDR3 nucleotides are TGTGCCAGCAGTCTAGACACTGAAGCTTTCTTT.

The chain carries TRBV29-1 and TRBJ1-2; TRBD1 matches 10 bases. Germline V gene lookup returns CDR1 SQVTM and CDR2 ANQGSEA. The CDR3 loop spans 14 amino acids. With V trimmed by 4 bases and J by 6 bases, 8 bases remained unmatched. CDR3 loop: CSVGVTGGSNGYTF. DNA of the CDR3: TGCAGCGTTGGTGTGACAGGGGGCAGTAATGGCTACACCTTC. Using reference TRBV29-1 and TRBJ1-2 for the parts outside the CDR3, the full variable domain is SAVISQKPSRDICQRGTSLTIQCQVDSQVTMMFWYRQQPGQSLTLIATANQGSEATYESGFVIDKFPISRPNLTFSTLTVSNMSPEDSSIYLCSVGVTGGSNGYTFGSGTRLTVV.

The chain recombines TRBV10-3 with TRBJ2-3, with TRBD1 identical over 10 bases. Germline CDR1 is ENHRY and CDR2 is SYGVKD. Trimming took 4 bases from V and 3 from J; bases not matched to a gene: 7. The CDR3 has 16 amino acids. The CDR3: CAISGQGAQKTDTQYF. DNA for the CDR3: TGTGCCATCAGTGGACAGGGGGCGCAGAAAACAGATACGCAGTATTTT.

This clone has a handful of counts. CDR3: CAISPSLGQAPGEQYF. The DNA for the CDR3 is TGTGCCATCAGTCCGTCCCTGGGACAGGCACCAGGGGAGCAGTACTTC. V is TRBV10-3 and J is TRBJ2-7; TRBD1 matches at 8 bases. The V gene end was trimmed by 5 bases and the J gene end by 7 bases; junction bases not matched to a gene: 16. Germline assignment: CDR1 ENHRY and CDR2 SYGVKD. This CDR3 is built from 16 residues.

The chain links TRBV19 to TRBJ2-3; D is perhaps TRBD1 or TRBD2 (6 bases each). Deletions cut 4 bases from V and 3 bases from J, with 11 bases between. Germline lookup yields CDR1 LNHDA and CDR2 SQIVND (reference sequence). The CDR3 extends over 14 amino acids. In nucleotides, the CDR3 is TGTGCCAGTAGTAGAACAGGGAGGACAGATACGCAGTATTTT. Residues: CASSRTGRTDTQYF.

V gene TRBV15 combines with J gene TRBJ2-1, with D perhaps given as TRBD1 or TRBD2 (6 bases each). The germline gives CDR1 LNHNV, CDR2 YYDKDF (reference sequence). There are 17 residues in the CDR3. With 3 bases removed from V and 9 bases from J, the gap between germline ends came to 24 bases. CDR3 residues: CATSRDYSGTSIFEQFF. The CDR3 DNA sequence: TGTGCCACCAGCAGGGACTATTCCGGGACAAGTATCTTTGAGCAGTTCTTC.

Points on this clone: One end of the junction fails to match germline, which may point to a read error. The chain combines TRBV30 with TRBJ2-3; D possibly matches TRBD1 or TRBD2 (5 bases each). Per the germline V gene, CDR1 is GTSNPN and CDR2 is SVGIG (reference sequence). CDR3 length: 14 amino acids. The DNA of the CDR3 is TGTGCCTGGGGCGGAGGCGCCTTCACAGGTACGCAGTATTTT. Translation: CAWGGGAFTGTQYF.

The chain is built from TRBV6-5 and TRBJ1-6; tentatively, D is TRBD1 (6 bases). The germline V gene has CDR1 MNHEY and CDR2 SVGAGI. The CDR3 runs 16 residues. Trimming pared 4 bases from V and 0 bases from J, leaving 10 bases between. CDR3 residues: CASSFGQSSYNSPLHF. Here the CDR3 DNA reads TGTGCCAGCAGTTTCGGACAGAGCTCCTATAATTCACCCCTCCACTTT.

The chain links TRBV2 to TRBJ2-2; D is perhaps TRBD1 (6 bases). Trimming pared 1 base from V and 6 bases from J, leaving 9 bases between. Germline CDR1 and CDR2: SNHLY and FYNNEI. The CDR3 has 14 residues. CDR3 loop: CASSEVTGPGELFF. CDR3 nucleotides: TGTGCCAGCAGTGAAGTTACAGGGCCCGGGGAGCTGTTTTTT.

The rearrangement links TRBV10-2 to TRBJ2-3, with D possibly TRBD1 on 6 matching bases. This CDR3 region has 15 residues. V lost 5 bases, J lost 2 bases, and 14 bases lay in between. Germline V gene data show CDR1 as WSHSY and CDR2 as SAAADI. For the CDR3, the DNA is TGCGCCAGCAGTACGGACAGTTTGGCCACAGATACGCAGTATTTT. It yields the protein CASSTDSLATDTQYF.